The present T cell receptor beta chain was sequenced within a study of blood T cell repertoires in COVID-19. Study-wide context: Specimens from acute and convalescent COVID-19 originated in the United States, Italy and Spain.

In the source study's methods: Reference gene primer amplification yielded estimated nucleated cell counts. Method: immunoSEQ multiplex PCR; TCRdb's copy keeps in-frame clones and lacks some. The D gene and trimming were derived from the DNA, and the V and J assignments and clone size from that table. The sample lists 250,000 to 300,000 clones; approximately 86% were seen once. CDR1 is SGHAT, CDR2 FQNNGV, per germline. V gave up 6 bases and J gave up 2 bases, with 16 bases separating them. The CDR3 is made up of 15 amino acids. Enrolment of Seattle patients took place during active infection, and they were followed longitudinally. This clone was found a few times.

The clonotype was recovered from a woman aged 60-75 years with COVID-19, enrolled during active disease. The source material was peripheral blood. The chain joins TRBV11-2 to TRBJ1-2; weak D call: TRBD1 (6 bases). As DNA, the CDR3 is TGTGCCAGCAGTTCCCTCCGTACAGGGAACTATGGCTACACCTTC. Encoded protein: CASSSLRTGNYGYTF.